These 5 T cell receptor beta chains were sequenced from one sample in a study of cytomegalovirus exposure and HLA in healthy donors (dated by TCRdb to 2015 to 2018). The library was prepared using the immunoSEQ multiplex PCR assay. A mixture of 60 forward primers for TCR Vbeta segments and 13 reverse primers for TCR Jbeta segments was used in the multiplex PCR. TCRdb provides this immuneACCESS table in a form limited to in-frame rearrangements. Some clones are lacking; in checked studies, under half of them reflect an unresolved V gene, and why the rest are absent is not known. Across this sample there are roughly 200,000 clones, with approximately 77% seen only once. Around 3.6% of the sample is taken by the ten largest. Sequencing used PBMCs. The receptors come from a middle-aged man in good health and CMV-seropositive.

V and J are TRBV30 and TRBJ2-7; weak D call: TRBD2 (5 bases). The CDR3 extends over 13 amino acids. Trimming cost V 6 bases and J 4 bases, with 16 bases left between them. Germline lookup yields CDR1 GTSNPN and CDR2 SVGIG (reference sequence). CDR3 nucleotide sequence: TGTGCCTGCACCCAAGCGAGGGCATACGAGCAGTACTTC. Translating it yields CACTQARAYEQYF.

The chain has TRBV18 and TRBJ2-5; the D gene is possibly TRBD1 (6 bases). The germline gives CDR1 KGHSH, CDR2 LQKENI. The CDR3 totals 13 residues. Between the trimmed V and J ends, which lost 2 bases and 5 bases, there was a span of 9 bases. The CDR3 reads CASSPEGVETQYF. CDR3 bases: TGTGCCAGCTCACCAGAGGGGGTCGAGACCCAGTACTTC.

The gene calls are TRBV10-2 and TRBJ2-1; TRBD2 aligns across 11 bases. The CDR3 has 15 amino acids. The germline V gene encodes CDR1 WSHSY and CDR2 SAAADI. Trimming at V came to 6 bases and at J to 7 bases, leaving 8 bases not matched to a gene. The CDR3 loop is CASRLAGGPSNEQFF. CDR3 nucleotides: TGCGCCAGCAGATTAGCGGGAGGGCCCTCAAATGAGCAGTTCTTC.

This clone was picked up a small number of times. The chain joins TRBV7-9 to TRBJ2-7; 8 bases line up with TRBD1. The CDR3 spans 11 residues. CDR1 and CDR2 (germline): SEHNR, FQNEAQ (reference sequence). V shed 5 bases and J 6 bases; nucleotides not matched to a gene: 0. Here the CDR3 reads CASSDRGEQYF. The CDR3 coding sequence is TGTGCCAGCAGCGACAGGGGCGAGCAGTACTTC.

The chain recombines TRBV6-6 with TRBJ2-1; D remains unclear. Trimming left V 6 bases short and J 5 bases short, with 14 bases between. Germline V gene sequence: CDR1 MNHNY, CDR2 SVGAGI (reference sequence). The CDR3 has 14 residues. The CDR3 sequence: CASRTTESNNEQFF. The DNA for the CDR3 is TGTGCCAGCAGAACCACAGAGTCGAACAATGAGCAGTTCTTC.